This T cell receptor (beta chain) originates from a study of T cell responses to AZD1222 COVID-19 vaccine. Study-wide findings and caveats: Females outnumbered males among donors, who were mostly white British; clonal diversity was possibly underestimated.

Comment on this clone: The antigen is not known.

The V gene's germline CDR1 is MNHNS and CDR2 SASEGT. The V gene lost 2 bases and the J gene lost 0 bases, with 8 bases spanning the gap. This CDR3 has 15 amino acids. Profiling relied on immunoSEQ multiplex PCR, and the TCRdb table lists in-frame clones only, not all of them. The sample includes some 130,000 clones, under 90% seen only once; the top ten take roughly 6.3%. This chain joins TRBV6-1 and TRBJ1-3, with D possibly matching TRBD1 (6 bases). The receptor was isolated from an adult in good health. Specimen: peripheral blood, collected on day 0 of AZD1222 vaccination. CDR3 region: CASSERGGSGNTIYF. The CDR3 coding sequence is TGTGCCAGCAGTGAAAGAGGGGGCTCTGGAAACACCATATATTTT.